Sequencing of this TCR beta chain was carried out in a study of blood T cell repertoires in COVID-19. Study as a whole: The cDNA or gDNA used as material had been derived from T cells, B-cell-depleted T cells, or PBMCs.

Trimming at V came to 8 bases and at J to 2 bases, leaving 12 bases not matched to a gene. CDR3 length equals 15 residues. Germline CDR1 reads MGHDK; CDR2 reads SYGVNS. TCRdb's copy holds only in-frame clones and misses some; the assay was immunoSEQ multiplex PCR. This sample has roughly 70,000 clones, with roughly 71% found just once. Only a few counts were recorded for this clone. The sequence came from a man aged 55 to 70 with COVID-19, enrolled during active disease. Material for sequencing was peripheral blood. V is TRBV25-1 and J is TRBJ2-7, with 7 bases identical to TRBD1. The CDR3 nucleotides are TGTGCCAGCGGCCGGGACAGCCCGTCCCCCTACGAGCAGTACTTC. Its protein is CASGRDSPSPYEQYF.